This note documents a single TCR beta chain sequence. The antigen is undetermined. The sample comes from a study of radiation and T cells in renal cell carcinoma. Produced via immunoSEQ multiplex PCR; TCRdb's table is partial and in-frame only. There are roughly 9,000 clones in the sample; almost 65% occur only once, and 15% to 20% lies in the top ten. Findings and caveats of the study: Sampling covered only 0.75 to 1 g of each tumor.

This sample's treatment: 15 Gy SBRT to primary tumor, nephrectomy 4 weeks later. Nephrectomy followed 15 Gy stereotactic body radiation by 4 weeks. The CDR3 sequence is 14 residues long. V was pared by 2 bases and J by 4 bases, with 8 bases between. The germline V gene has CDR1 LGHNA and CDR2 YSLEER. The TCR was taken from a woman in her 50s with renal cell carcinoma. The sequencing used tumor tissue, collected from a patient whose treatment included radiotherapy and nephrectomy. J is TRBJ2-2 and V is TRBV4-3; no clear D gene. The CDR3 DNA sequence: TGCGCCAGCAGCCAATCAATCTTCACCGGGGAGCTGTTTTTT. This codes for CASSQSIFTGELFF.